The 24 T cell receptor beta chains below come from one sample, sequenced in a study of blood T cell repertoires in COVID-19. Profiling relied on immunoSEQ multiplex PCR, and the TCRdb table lists in-frame clones only, not all of them. The table lists under 200,000 clones, around 89% of them singletons. The material sequenced was PBMCs or T cells enriched from blood (not recorded which). These receptors originate from a woman aged 18-30 years who had recovered from COVID-19.

The chain carries TRBV7-8 and TRBJ2-1; 9 nucleotides line up with TRBD2. Germline V gene data show CDR1 as SGHVS and CDR2 as FQNEAQ. The CDR3 consists of 15 residues. V was clipped by 3 bases and J by 10 bases; unmatched bases: 10. The CDR3 is CASSFISGGIDEQFF. CDR3 nucleotide sequence: TGTGCCAGCAGCTTCATTAGCGGGGGCATCGACGAGCAGTTCTTC. Variable domain in full (rest from reference TRBV7-8 and TRBJ2-1): GAGVSQSPRYKVAKRGQDVALRCDPISGHVSLFWYQQALGQGPEFLTYFQNEAQLDKSGLPSDRFFAERPEGSVSTLKIQRTQQEDSAVYLCASSFISGGIDEQFFGPGTRLTVL.

The chain uses TRBV24-1 and TRBJ1-4, with D perhaps matching TRBD1 (5 bases). Trimming removed 3 bases at V and 0 bases at J, with 7 bases between. This CDR3 is built from 15 residues. In germline, CDR1 is KGHDR, CDR2 SFDVKD. CDR3 nucleotide sequence: TGTGCCACCAGTGATCGGGGGGCAACTAATGAAAAACTGTTTTTT. It yields the protein CATSDRGATNEKLFF.

The chain joins TRBV5-5 to TRBJ1-2, with 7 bases identical to TRBD1. The length of the CDR3 is 14 residues. V gave up 5 bases and J gave up 2 bases; unmatched junction bases: 6. CDR1 is SGHKS and CDR2 is YYEKEE in the germline V gene (reference sequence). The CDR3 DNA sequence: TGTGCCAGCAGGGGACAGACCACCAACTATGGCTACACCTTC. It is translated as CASRGQTTNYGYTF.

The sample holds a few counts of this clone. The V gene is TRBV5-1, the J gene TRBJ1-4, with TRBD1 identical over 9 bases. This CDR3 has 14 amino acids. The V and J ends lost 3 bases and 5 bases, in that order; junction bases with no gene match: 2. The germline gives CDR1 SGHRS, CDR2 YFSETQ. CDR3 sequence reads: CASSWDRVNEKLFF. CDR3 nucleotides: TGCGCCAGCAGCTGGGACAGGGTCAATGAAAAACTGTTTTTT.

The V call is TRBV5-4, the J call TRBJ1-1; D gene unclear. The germline CDR1 and CDR2 sequences are SGHNT and YYREEE (reference sequence). Trimming removed 3 bases at V and 2 bases at J, with 8 bases between. This CDR3 contains 13 residues. CDR3 in amino acids: CASSSGLNTEAFF. CDR3 nucleotide sequence: TGTGCCAGCAGCTCCGGACTCAACACTGAAGCTTTCTTT.

The V call is TRBV9, the J call TRBJ1-4; TRBD1 matches at 10 bases. This CDR3 has 17 residues. Trimming removed 3 bases from V and 5 bases from J; junction bases left unmatched: 10. The germline gives CDR1 SGDLS, CDR2 YYNGEE. The CDR3 nucleotides are TGTGCCAGCAGCGAGGACTCCCGGACAGGGGGGAATGAAAAACTGTTTTTT. Its protein is CASSEDSRTGGNEKLFF.

This clone was detected only once. V gene TRBV12-3 or TRBV12-4 combines with J gene TRBJ1-6; D is perhaps TRBD1 (5 bases). V dropped 7 bases and J dropped 7 bases, with 8 bases sitting between them. The length of the CDR3 is 12 residues. The CDR3 DNA sequence: TGTGCCAGCACAGGGTTAAATTCACCCCTCCACTTT. It is translated as CASTGLNSPLHF.

The table lists this clone with a count of one. This sequence joins TRBV2 and TRBJ2-1, with a weak D call TRBD1 (5 bases). Germline-derived CDR1 and CDR2 are SNHLY and FYNNEI. This CDR3 is built from 11 residues. Deletions cut 9 bases from V and 7 bases from J, with 10 bases between. In DNA, the CDR3 is TGTGCCAGTACCACAGGAAATGAGCAGTTCTTC. Translation gives CASTTGNEQFF.

The chain combines TRBV2 with TRBJ2-3; no clear D. The CDR3 contains 11 residues. CDR1 and CDR2 from the germline V gene are SNHLY and FYNNEI. V lost 2 bases, J lost 5 bases, and 2 bases lay in between. The CDR3 protein is CASSEQDTQYF. DNA for the CDR3: TGTGCCAGCAGTGAACAAGATACGCAGTATTTT.

The chain carries TRBV7-6 and TRBJ2-7; 10 bases are a match to TRBD1. Germline CDR1 and CDR2: SGHVS and FNYEAQ. The CDR3 runs 18 residues. Trimming removed 5 bases from V and 4 bases from J; junction bases left unmatched: 17. CDR3: CASSPRADPDRGGYEQYF. CDR3 DNA: TGTGCCAGCAGCCCCCGCGCCGACCCGGACAGGGGGGGTTACGAGCAGTACTTC.

V usage is TRBV27 and J usage is TRBJ1-6, with 9 bases lining up with TRBD1. V lost 5 bases, J lost 9 bases, and 8 bases stayed unmatched. This CDR3 spans 15 amino acids. Germline values: CDR1 MNHEY, CDR2 SMNVEV (reference sequence). The CDR3 coding sequence is TGTGCCAGCAGTGGTCGGACAGGGGTAATTTCACCCCTCCACTTT. This translates into CASSGRTGVISPLHF.

The CDR3 is CATHQPGTGEYTEAFF. CDR3 nucleotides: TGTGCCACACACCAACCCGGGACAGGGGAATACACTGAAGCTTTCTTT. The rearrangement uses TRBV7-9 and TRBJ1-1; the match to TRBD1 covers 10 bases. From germline, CDR1 is SEHNR and CDR2 FQNEAQ (reference sequence). V was pared by 10 bases and J by 3 bases, with 14 bases of the junction left unmatched. The CDR3 is 16 residues long.

The chain links TRBV5-1 to TRBJ1-2; D is unclear. From germline, CDR1 is SGHRS and CDR2 YFSETQ. The CDR3 extends over 14 amino acids. The V end was cut by 5 bases, the J end by 4 bases, with 15 bases between. The CDR3 sequence: CASSSGEVGYGYTF. The CDR3 DNA reads as TGCGCCAGCAGTAGCGGGGAAGTCGGCTATGGCTACACCTTC.

This clone has just one count. The chain carries TRBV5-1 and TRBJ2-7, with D possibly matching TRBD2 (6 bases). Germline CDR1 SGHRS, CDR2 YFSETQ. V lost 4 bases and J 0 bases, leaving 17 bases between the germline ends. This CDR3 comprises 16 residues. CDR3 in DNA: TGCGCCAGCAGCCCCCAGTGGGCGGGAAGCTCCTACGAGCAGTACTTC. This sequence encodes CASSPQWAGSSYEQYF.

This chain connects TRBV10-3 to TRBJ1-5, with D possibly being TRBD1 (5 bases). This CDR3 has 16 residues. Germline values: CDR1 ENHRY, CDR2 SYGVKD. V lost 2 bases, J lost 1 base, and 12 bases lay in between. DNA of the CDR3: TGTGCCATCAGTGAGCGTAGTTGGGGCAGCAATCAGCCCCAGCATTTT. The encoded protein is CAISERSWGSNQPQHF.

This clone has a single count. The chain is built from TRBV12-5 and TRBJ2-5; D ambiguous. Trimming left V 1 base short and J 5 bases short, with 8 bases between. The length of the CDR3 is 13 residues. Germline loops: CDR1 LGHNT, CDR2 FRNRAP. The CDR3 spells CASGLDSRETQYF. The CDR3 bases are TGTGCTAGTGGTTTGGACAGTCGGGAGACCCAGTACTTC. Based on the CDR3 plus reference TRBV12-5 and TRBJ2-5, the full variable domain is DARVTQTPRHKVTEMGQEVTMRCQPILGHNTVFWYRQTMMQGLELLAYFRNRAPLDDSGMPKDRFSAEMPDATLATLKIQPSEPRDSAVYFCASGLDSRETQYFGPGTRLLVL.

The V call is TRBV2, the J call TRBJ2-1; 7 nucleotides align to TRBD2. Germline V gives CDR1 SNHLY, CDR2 FYNNEI. The CDR3 runs to 17 residues. The V and J ends lost 1 base and 5 bases, in that order; junction bases with no gene match: 11. The CDR3 DNA reads as TGTGCCAGCAGTGAAGAGGGACTAACTCAGAGACACAATGAGCAGTTCTTC. Amino acids: CASSEEGLTQRHNEQFF.

The chain joins TRBV20-1 to TRBJ1-1; weak D call: TRBD1 (5 bases). The CDR3 extends over 11 amino acids. Trimming left V 6 bases short and J 4 bases short, with 9 bases between. From germline, CDR1 is DFQATT and CDR2 SNEGSKA (reference sequence). This CDR3 is CSAGAVTEAFF. In DNA form, the CDR3 reads TGCAGTGCAGGGGCGGTCACTGAAGCTTTCTTT.

This sequence joins TRBV21-1 and TRBJ1-1. TRBV21-1 counts as a pseudogene. This CDR3 comprises 15 residues. The CDR3 coding sequence is TGTGCCAGCAGCCCCCGGGATCTGGAGGGCGCTGAAGCTTTCTTT. As protein: CASSPRDLEGAEAFF.

This clone was detected only a few times. The chain uses TRBV10-2 and TRBJ1-5; unclear D gene. The CDR3 spans 13 residues. Germline CDR1 reads WSHSY; CDR2 reads SAAADI. Trimming took 7 bases from V and 2 from J, leaving 9 bases between them. DNA for the CDR3: TGCGCCAGCACCATGGGAGGCAATCAGCCCCAGCATTTT. Protein sequence: CASTMGGNQPQHF.

The gene calls are TRBV10-2 and TRBJ2-2; 8 bases align to TRBD1. The CDR3 totals 13 residues. Germline CDR1 reads WSHSY; CDR2 reads SAAADI. V dropped 7 bases and J dropped 3; count of bases not matched to a gene: 1. Here the CDR3 reads CASNRGDTGELFF. The CDR3 DNA is TGCGCCAGCAACAGGGGGGACACCGGGGAGCTGTTTTTT.

J is TRBJ1-3 and V is TRBV6-5; the D is unclear. The CDR3 loop spans 13 amino acids. Germline values: CDR1 MNHEY, CDR2 SVGAGI. Trimming took 8 bases from V and 0 from J, leaving 8 bases between them. CDR3 in amino acids: CASGASSGNTIYF. DNA of the CDR3: TGTGCCAGCGGAGCGAGCTCTGGAAACACCATATATTTT.

This clone has just one count. The chain couples TRBV18 to TRBJ2-2; D may be TRBD2 (5 bases). Between the trimmed V and J ends, which lost 4 bases and 5 bases, there was a span of 23 bases. Germline V lookup: CDR1 KGHSH, CDR2 LQKENI. This CDR3 region has 18 residues. The CDR3 bases are TGTGCCAGCTCACGGATCCGGCGACTAAGTCGGGTAACCGGGGAGCTGTTTTTT. Protein: CASSRIRRLSRVTGELFF.

This chain uses TRBV7-9 with TRBJ2-7, with D unclear. V lost 1 base and J 5 bases, leaving 15 bases between the germline ends. This CDR3 is 15 amino acids long. Germline V gene data show CDR1 as SEHNR and CDR2 as FQNEAQ (reference sequence). In nucleotides, the CDR3 is TGTGCCAGCAGCTTAGTTAACAGTATGGTGGACGAGCAGTACTTC. Amino acid sequence: CASSLVNSMVDEQYF.